These 28 T cell receptor beta chains originate from one sample sequenced in a study of T cell responses to AZD1222 COVID-19 vaccine (dated by TCRdb to about 2021). Taken with the paper, the label for time point translates to: baseline before first vaccination. Receptor amplification or capture employed the immunoSEQ multiplex PCR assay. This is the immuneACCESS table as TCRdb keeps it, with only in-frame sequences that have V and J called. A part of the clones is gone; compared with another copy, unresolved V genes explain less than half, and the rest is unexplained. The sample includes 120,000 or so clones, with about 90% observed a single time. Of the sample, about 9.4% falls within the top ten clones. The sequencing used peripheral blood, collected on day 0 of AZD1222 vaccination. These receptors were obtained from an adult in good health.

The rearrangement joins TRBV7-9 to TRBJ2-3; D is uncertain. V was trimmed by 7 bases and J by 2 bases, leaving 16 bases between them. There are 15 residues in the CDR3. The V gene's germline CDR1 is SEHNR and CDR2 FQNEAQ (reference sequence). CDR3 in amino acids: CASTPKRRFTDTQYF. The CDR3, as DNA: TGTGCCAGCACCCCTAAAAGGCGTTTCACAGATACGCAGTATTTT.

The V call is TRBV28, the J call TRBJ1-5; 8 nucleotides match TRBD1. Per the germline V gene, CDR1 is MDHEN and CDR2 is SYDVKM. This CDR3 contains 15 residues. The V gene end was trimmed by 4 bases and the J gene end by 3 bases; junction bases not matched to a gene: 5. The CDR3 DNA reads TGTGCCAGCAGTTGGGGCAGGGGGCTCAATCAGCCCCAGCATTTT. Translating it yields CASSWGRGLNQPQHF. The full variable domain, completed using reference TRBV28 and TRBJ1-5, is DVKVTQSSRYLVKRTGEKVFLECVQDMDHENMFWYRQDPGLGLRLIYFSYDVKMKEKGDIPEGYSVSREKKERFSLILESASTNQTSMYLCASSWGRGLNQPQHFGDGTRLSIL.

The V call is TRBV5-1, the J call TRBJ2-7; TRBD2 might be the D (5 bases). The CDR3 is 14 residues long. Trimming removed 4 bases from V and 0 bases from J, with 11 bases in between. The germline gives CDR1 SGHRS, CDR2 YFSETQ. The CDR3 here is CASSENGVSYEQYF. CDR3 in DNA: TGCGCCAGCAGCGAAAACGGGGTCTCCTACGAGCAGTACTTC.

V is TRBV9 and J is TRBJ1-6; TRBD1 is a possible D gene (6 bases). V lost 0 bases and J 5 bases, leaving 6 bases between the germline ends. Germline V gives CDR1 SGDLS, CDR2 YYNGEE. This CDR3 is built from 14 residues. The CDR3 DNA reads as TGTGCCAGCAGCGTAGGACAGGATAATTCACCCCTCCACTTT. It translates to CASSVGQDNSPLHF. Filled out from reference TRBV9 and TRBJ1-6, the complete variable domain reads DSGVTQTPKHLITATGQRVTLRCSPRSGDLSVYWYQQSLDQGLQFLIQYYNGEERAKGNILERFSAQQFPDLHSELNLSSLELGDSALYFCASSVGQDNSPLHFGNGTRLTVT.

This chain uses TRBV28 with TRBJ1-2; D is unclear. V dropped 2 bases and J dropped 4 bases, with 5 bases sitting between them. Germline-derived CDR1 and CDR2 are MDHEN and SYDVKM. The CDR3 consists of 12 residues. This CDR3 reads CASSLIGYGYTF. The CDR3 region has the DNA TGTGCCAGCAGTTTAATAGGCTATGGCTACACCTTC.

This chain links TRBV19 with TRBJ1-2; D is undetermined. CDR1 and CDR2 (germline): LNHDA, SQIVND (reference sequence). Deletions cut 8 bases from V and 0 bases from J, with 10 bases between. This CDR3 has 13 amino acids. CDR3 DNA: TGTGCCAGTCGTCGGGTAGCTAACTATGGCTACACCTTC. Its translation: CASRRVANYGYTF.

This chain joins TRBV28 and TRBJ1-6, with 7 positions matching TRBD1. Germline loops: CDR1 MDHEN, CDR2 SYDVKM. This CDR3 is 13 amino acids long. J lost 7 bases, V lost 4 bases, and 1 base had no gene match. The CDR3: CASSSTGNSPLHF. The CDR3 DNA reads as TGTGCCAGCAGTTCGACAGGGAATTCACCCCTCCACTTT.

This clone has a handful of counts. This chain uses TRBV4-1 with TRBJ2-7, with TRBD1 matching over 7 bases. The CDR3 consists of 16 residues. In germline, CDR1 is MGHRA, CDR2 YSYEKL. After removal of 2 bases from V and 4 bases from J, the junction contained 11 bases not matched to a gene. CDR3 loop: CASSQLDRTRSYEQYF. The CDR3 DNA follows: TGCGCCAGCAGCCAACTGGACAGGACAAGAAGTTACGAGCAGTACTTC.

The chain is built from TRBV9 and TRBJ2-7; D is possibly TRBD1 (5 bases). V was shortened by 0 bases and J by 6 bases, with 16 bases between the two germline ends. There are 15 residues in the CDR3. In germline, CDR1 is SGDLS, CDR2 YYNGEE. The DNA of the CDR3 is TGTGCCAGCAGCGTAGGCTTAGGTGAAGGGGCCGAGCAGTACTTC. This codes for CASSVGLGEGAEQYF.

The gene calls are TRBV19 and TRBJ1-4, with unresolved D. The CDR3 spans 16 residues. Germline CDR1 LNHDA, CDR2 SQIVND (reference sequence). V was clipped by 5 bases and J by 8 bases, with 21 bases between them. The CDR3 nucleotides read TGTGCCAGTAGTTCCCAGCCGGACGGGAGGGCCGAAAAACTGTTTTTT. This codes for CASSSQPDGRAEKLFF.

V gene TRBV2 combines with J gene TRBJ2-1, with 10 positions matching TRBD2. Unmatched junction bases numbered 8, after V lost 7 bases and J lost 2 bases. The germline CDR1 and CDR2 sequences are SNHLY and FYNNEI. The CDR3 is 16 amino acids. The CDR3 DNA reads as TGTGCCAGCACCAGAGTACTAGCGGGAACCTACAATGAGCAGTTCTTC. Its translation is CASTRVLAGTYNEQFF.

About this clone: This specimen includes other DNA sequences encoding the same CDR3. The chain couples TRBV3-1 (or the pseudogene TRBV3-2) to TRBJ2-2, with D unresolved. V lost 1 base and J lost 6, with 6 bases in between. Germline V gene lookup returns CDR1 LGHDT and CDR2 YNNKEL (reference sequence). This CDR3 is 13 amino acids long. The CDR3 DNA follows: TGTGCCAGCAGCCAAGTGGGGTCCGGGGAGCTGTTTTTT. This codes for CASSQVGSGELFF.

The chain links TRBV7-8 to TRBJ1-4; no firm D call. Deletions cut 2 bases from V and 8 bases from J, with 18 bases between. Germline V lookup: CDR1 SGHVS, CDR2 FQNEAQ. This CDR3 region has 16 residues. CDR3 in DNA: TGTGCCAGCAGCTTATCTGGTGGCAGAAGTGTGGAAAAACTGTTTTTT. Its protein is CASSLSGGRSVEKLFF.

This clone is a singleton in its sample. The chain couples TRBV19 to TRBJ2-7; 7 bases agree with TRBD1. This CDR3 comprises 15 residues. CDR1 and CDR2 (germline): LNHDA, SQIVND (reference sequence). V lost 2 bases to trimming and J lost 2 bases; unmatched junction nucleotides: 6. The CDR3 sequence: CASSIQRQGPYEQYF. In DNA form, the CDR3 reads TGTGCCAGTAGTATACAGCGACAGGGCCCCTACGAGCAGTACTTC.

The V gene is TRBV11-2, the J gene TRBJ2-5; no definite D call. The CDR3 covers 13 residues. CDR1 and CDR2 from the germline V gene are SGHAT and FQNNGV. Trimming shortened V by 0 bases and J by 4 bases, and 6 bases separated the two germline ends. In DNA, the CDR3 is TGTGCCAGCAGCTTAGAGGTTCGAGAGACCCAGTACTTC. Protein: CASSLEVRETQYF.

The J gene is TRBJ1-1, the V gene TRBV5-1; weak D call: TRBD1 (6 bases). The germline V gene encodes CDR1 SGHRS and CDR2 YFSETQ. V dropped 0 bases and J dropped 3 bases, with 12 bases sitting between them. This CDR3 is built from 15 residues. CDR3: CASSLVGAGDTEAFF. The CDR3 bases are TGCGCCAGCAGCTTGGTGGGGGCCGGGGACACTGAAGCTTTCTTT. The full variable domain, with the rest looked up from reference TRBV5-1 and TRBJ1-1, is KAGVTQTPRYLIKTRGQQVTLSCSPISGHRSVSWYQQTPGQGLQFLFEYFSETQRNKGNFPGRFSGRQFSNSRSEMNVSTLELGDSALYLCASSLVGAGDTEAFFGQGTRLTVV.

The chain couples TRBV2 to TRBJ1-1; TRBD1 matches at 8 bases. J lost 0 bases, V lost 3 bases, and 6 bases had no gene match. The CDR3 consists of 16 residues. CDR1 is SNHLY, CDR2 FYNNEI, per germline. The CDR3 bases are TGTGCCAGCAGTGACGACAGGGGTCAAATGAACACTGAAGCTTTCTTT. Its protein is CASSDDRGQMNTEAFF.

J is TRBJ2-1 and V is TRBV10-3; D possibly matches TRBD1 or TRBD2 (5 bases each). The CDR3 spans 14 residues. Trimming left V 4 bases short and J 6 bases short, with 13 bases between. Per germline, CDR1 ENHRY and CDR2 SYGVKD. In DNA form, the CDR3 reads TGTGCCATCAGTGTGAGGGGCGCGGGCAATGAGCAGTTCTTC. Its protein is CAISVRGAGNEQFF.

The V and J genes are TRBV6-1 and TRBJ1-3; D is unclear. There are 16 residues in the CDR3. The ends were cut back, 6 bases at V and 0 bases at J, with 15 bases in the middle. The germline gives CDR1 MNHNS, CDR2 SASEGT. CDR3 sequence (DNA): TGTGCCAGCAGCGAACCCCGGGCCCACTCTGGAAACACCATATATTTT. Translated: CASSEPRAHSGNTIYF.

The chain couples TRBV9 to TRBJ2-3; D might be TRBD2 (6 bases). With 3 bases removed from V and 7 bases from J, the gap between germline ends came to 9 bases. Germline V gives CDR1 SGDLS, CDR2 YYNGEE. The CDR3 consists of 12 residues. This CDR3 reads CASSAGRNTQYF. CDR3 bases: TGTGCCAGCAGCGCCGGGAGAAATACGCAGTATTTT.

The rearrangement joins TRBV28 to TRBJ1-5; D is perhaps TRBD1 (5 bases). V was shortened by 0 bases and J by 5 bases, with 8 bases between the two germline ends. Germline V gene sequence: CDR1 MDHEN, CDR2 SYDVKM. This CDR3 has 14 residues. DNA for the CDR3: TGTGCCAGCAGTTTATGGGGCAGGGATCAGCCCCAGCATTTT. Translation gives CASSLWGRDQPQHF.

This chain links TRBV5-1 with TRBJ2-3, with TRBD2 matching 10 bases. With 4 bases clipped from V and 6 bases from J, the junction kept 5 bases outside the gene matches. CDR1 is SGHRS, CDR2 YFSETQ, per germline. The CDR3 covers 14 residues. The CDR3 protein is CASSPSGSRDTQYF. The DNA of the CDR3 is TGCGCCAGCAGCCCTAGCGGGAGTCGGGATACGCAGTATTTT. Drawing the rest from reference TRBV5-1 and TRBJ2-3, the complete variable domain is KAGVTQTPRYLIKTRGQQVTLSCSPISGHRSVSWYQQTPGQGLQFLFEYFSETQRNKGNFPGRFSGRQFSNSRSEMNVSTLELGDSALYLCASSPSGSRDTQYFGPGTRLTVL.

V and J are TRBV25-1 and TRBJ1-2, with 7 bases lining up with TRBD1. CDR1 and CDR2 from the germline V gene are MGHDK and SYGVNS. The V gene end was trimmed by 5 bases and the J gene end by 3 bases; junction bases not matched to a gene: 3. The length of the CDR3 is 13 residues. The CDR3 nucleotides read TGTGCCAGCAGTTTCACAGGGGACTATGGCTACACCTTC. This sequence encodes CASSFTGDYGYTF.

The J gene is TRBJ1-1, the V gene TRBV3-1 (or the pseudogene TRBV3-2); possible D gene TRBD1, 5 bases. Germline values: CDR1 LGHDT, CDR2 YNNKEL (reference sequence). The ends were cut back, 3 bases at V and 6 bases at J, with 14 bases in the middle. The CDR3 runs to 14 residues. CDR3: CASSQTRMGPEAFF. CDR3 DNA sequence: TGTGCCAGCAGCCAGACCAGGATGGGACCTGAAGCTTTCTTT.

Remarks on this clone: The sample carries other DNA sequences with the same CDR3. The rearrangement joins TRBV24-1 to TRBJ1-4; 10 nucleotides align to TRBD1. Germline CDR1 and CDR2: KGHDR and SFDVKD. The junction had 4 bases not matched to a gene; V was cut back by 2 bases and J by 8 bases. There are 15 residues in the CDR3. CDR3 nucleotides: TGTGCCACCAGTGATTCCGGGACAGGGGACGAAAAACTGTTTTTT. The encoded protein is CATSDSGTGDEKLFF.

V is TRBV2 and J is TRBJ2-2; D is ambiguous. V was cut by 6 bases and J by 4 bases, with 15 bases left in between. Looked up from germline, CDR1 is SNHLY and CDR2 is FYNNEI. This CDR3 region has 15 residues. CDR3 coding DNA: TGTGCCAGCAGACCTATCTTGGGGTTCACCGGGGAGCTGTTTTTT. This encodes CASRPILGFTGELFF. The variable domain in full, with the rest retrieved from reference TRBV2 and TRBJ2-2, is EPEVTQTPSHQVTQMGQEVILRCVPISNHLYFYWYRQILGQKVEFLVSFYNNEISEKSEIFDDQFSVERPDGSNFTLKIRSTKLEDSAMYFCASRPILGFTGELFFGEGSRLTVL.

In its sample, this clone was seen a few times. The gene calls are TRBV7-3 and TRBJ1-4; tentatively, D is TRBD1 (6 bases). The CDR3 has 18 residues. CDR1 and CDR2 from the germline V gene are SGHTA and FQGTGA. Trimming took off 0 bases at V and 0 bases at J, with 14 bases between the two ends. This CDR3 reads CASSLTWDKYATNEKLFF. The DNA of the CDR3 is TGTGCCAGCAGCTTAACCTGGGACAAGTATGCAACTAATGAAAAACTGTTTTTT.

V usage is TRBV5-4 and J usage is TRBJ2-3, with D unclear. This CDR3 region has 15 residues. Germline V gives CDR1 SGHNT, CDR2 YYREEE (reference sequence). Trimming removed 1 base at V and 0 bases at J, with 9 bases between. In DNA, the CDR3 is TGTGCCAGCAGCTTGACCACTACTAGCACAGATACGCAGTATTTT. This gives the protein CASSLTTTSTDTQYF.